This TCR beta chain was captured in a study of CD8 T cells in ankylosing spondylitis (dated by TCRdb to 2016 to 2017). For the study in its entirety: The study profiled T cell receptor beta repertoires in healthy donors and ankylosing spondylitis patients to find disease-linked TCR variants. The full study cohort was made up of roughly 25 ankylosing spondylitis patients and 108 healthy donors. Samples of peripheral blood were taken, and for ankylosing spondylitis patients, synovial fluid was collected as well.

Notes on this clonotype: Its recognized antigen is unknown. The input lacks base qualities; no much larger clone sits a single base away.

The CDR3 numbers 15 residues from cysteine through phenylalanine. Just the 45-base CDR3 DNA is kept, in frame starting at base 1. Trimming takes 2 bases off V and 7 bases off J; junction bases not matched to a gene: 8. CDR1 and CDR2 (SGHAT, FQNNGV) derive from the germline V gene. Paper-wide results and their limitations: Blood from ankylosing spondylitis patients appeared to be characterized by a TCR beta motif composed of about eight highly homologous amino acid variants. Significant enrichment of the disease-linked clones was reported in matched synovial fluid samples from ankylosing spondylitis patients. In peripheral blood, the disease-linked clones were found at relatively low frequencies and had a CD8+ phenotype. Some motif variants had previously been reported in the synovial fluid and blood of reactive arthritis patients, which suggests shared mechanisms of disease initiation.

TCRdb records Illumina HiSeq 2500 as the sequencer. TCR beta libraries were prepared by quantitative 5'-RACE with molecular barcodes. Under the source paper's analysis protocol: A new computational method, built on a probabilistic model of VDJ rearrangement, was used to identify disease-linked TCR variants. TCRdb reworked the public reads: Q25 trimming with fastp, MiXCR clone assembly, productive beta chains retained. Rows are combined by CDR3 protein, so each entry shows the most common genes and DNA. The V and J calls shown here were made by TCRdb, not taken from the authors' results. For this sample the table gives 300,000 to 350,000 distinct CDR3 sequences, of which 20% were detected only once. The ten biggest clones cover roughly 4% of the sample.

The V and J segments used are TRBV11-2 and TRBJ2-1, with TRBD2 identical over 7 junction bases. The sample was blood, either unsorted or a sorted T cell fraction (not recorded which). This receptor was taken from a female donor with ankylosing spondylitis or in good health (not recorded which). CDR3 loop: CASSLIGGSMNEQFF. The nucleotide sequence reads as follows: TGTGCCAGCAGCTTAATTGGCGGGAGTATGAATGAGCAGTTCTTC.